What follows are 6 T cell receptor beta chains derived from one specimen sequenced in a study of shared clonotypes between healthy human individuals (TCRdb year 2020). Library method: the immunoSEQ multiplex PCR assay. The immuneACCESS repertoire file appears here via TCRdb, limited to in-frame rearrangements. These files lack a portion of the clones; in checked studies, under half of the deficit traces to unresolved V genes, and the cause of the others is not known. The sample data list about 1.1 million clones, and approximately 78% of these were observed just once. Clones ranked in the top ten supply 0.5% to 0.6% of the sample. The sequenced material came from memory CD4+ T cells from PBMCs. The sample's cell subset or site label is to be understood as: CD45RA-negative fraction. The receptors stem from a man between 18 and 29 years old in good health. Some clones in this sample may be carry-over from other donors' samples.

J is TRBJ1-2 and V is TRBV28; maybe TRBD1 (5 bases). V lost 6 bases to trimming and J lost 2 bases, with 13 bases between them. The CDR3 contains 14 residues. Germline V gene data show CDR1 as MDHEN and CDR2 as SYDVKM. The CDR3, as DNA: TGTGCCAGCAGCCAAACGACAGCCAACTATGGCTACACCTTC. This codes for CASSQTTANYGYTF.

This clone was detected only once. The chain recombines TRBV7-2 with TRBJ2-7; weak D call: TRBD2 (6 bases). Trimming took 5 bases from V and 2 from J, leaving 13 bases between them. The CDR3 is made up of 14 amino acids. Germline loops: CDR1 SGHTA, CDR2 FQGNSA. The CDR3 DNA follows: TGTGCCAGCAGCGGCCAATCGGGAGCCTACGAGCAGTACTTC. Translated: CASSGQSGAYEQYF. Supplemented by reference TRBV7-2 and TRBJ2-7, the full variable domain reads GAGVSQSPSNKVTEKGKDVELRCDPISGHTALYWYRQSLGQGLEFLIYFQGNSAPDKSGLPSDRFSAERTGGSVSTLTIQRTQQEDSAVYLCASSGQSGAYEQYFGPGTRLTVT.

The CDR3 loop is CASSLVVTNYGYTF. The CDR3 DNA reads TGTGCCAGCAGTTTGGTCGTCACTAACTATGGCTACACCTTC. The chain has TRBV28 and TRBJ1-2; no clear D. The ends were cut back, 3 bases at V and 0 bases at J, with 8 bases in the middle. This CDR3 contains 14 residues. Germline CDR1 reads MDHEN; CDR2 reads SYDVKM.

The table lists this clone with many counts. The chain joins TRBV27 to TRBJ2-7; 9 bases agree with TRBD1. The CDR3 has 14 amino acids. CDR1 and CDR2 from the germline V gene are MNHEY and SMNVEV (reference sequence). Germline trimming cut 7 bases from V and 6 bases from J; bases unmatched to any gene: 10. The CDR3 is CASKKPGQGAEQYF. CDR3 in DNA: TGTGCCAGCAAGAAACCGGGACAGGGTGCCGAGCAGTACTTC.

The gene calls are TRBV7-9 and TRBJ2-3; 7 bases fit TRBD2. V lost 9 bases and J lost 1; bases outside the gene matches: 1. Per the germline V gene, CDR1 is SEHNR and CDR2 is FQNEAQ (reference sequence). The CDR3 length is 12 residues. Written as DNA, the CDR3 is TGTGCCAGTACTAGCGGCACAGATACGCAGTATTTT. It yields the protein CASTSGTDTQYF.

The chain joins TRBV7-8 to TRBJ1-1; 7 nucleotides agree with TRBD1. V trimming: 4 bases; J trimming: 4 bases; junction bases outside the gene matches: 6. The CDR3 runs 14 residues. CDR1 SGHVS and CDR2 FQNEAQ come from the germline V gene. In DNA form, the CDR3 reads TGTGCCAGCAGCTCGGCACAGGGGATCACTGAAGCTTTCTTT. It yields the protein CASSSAQGITEAFF.